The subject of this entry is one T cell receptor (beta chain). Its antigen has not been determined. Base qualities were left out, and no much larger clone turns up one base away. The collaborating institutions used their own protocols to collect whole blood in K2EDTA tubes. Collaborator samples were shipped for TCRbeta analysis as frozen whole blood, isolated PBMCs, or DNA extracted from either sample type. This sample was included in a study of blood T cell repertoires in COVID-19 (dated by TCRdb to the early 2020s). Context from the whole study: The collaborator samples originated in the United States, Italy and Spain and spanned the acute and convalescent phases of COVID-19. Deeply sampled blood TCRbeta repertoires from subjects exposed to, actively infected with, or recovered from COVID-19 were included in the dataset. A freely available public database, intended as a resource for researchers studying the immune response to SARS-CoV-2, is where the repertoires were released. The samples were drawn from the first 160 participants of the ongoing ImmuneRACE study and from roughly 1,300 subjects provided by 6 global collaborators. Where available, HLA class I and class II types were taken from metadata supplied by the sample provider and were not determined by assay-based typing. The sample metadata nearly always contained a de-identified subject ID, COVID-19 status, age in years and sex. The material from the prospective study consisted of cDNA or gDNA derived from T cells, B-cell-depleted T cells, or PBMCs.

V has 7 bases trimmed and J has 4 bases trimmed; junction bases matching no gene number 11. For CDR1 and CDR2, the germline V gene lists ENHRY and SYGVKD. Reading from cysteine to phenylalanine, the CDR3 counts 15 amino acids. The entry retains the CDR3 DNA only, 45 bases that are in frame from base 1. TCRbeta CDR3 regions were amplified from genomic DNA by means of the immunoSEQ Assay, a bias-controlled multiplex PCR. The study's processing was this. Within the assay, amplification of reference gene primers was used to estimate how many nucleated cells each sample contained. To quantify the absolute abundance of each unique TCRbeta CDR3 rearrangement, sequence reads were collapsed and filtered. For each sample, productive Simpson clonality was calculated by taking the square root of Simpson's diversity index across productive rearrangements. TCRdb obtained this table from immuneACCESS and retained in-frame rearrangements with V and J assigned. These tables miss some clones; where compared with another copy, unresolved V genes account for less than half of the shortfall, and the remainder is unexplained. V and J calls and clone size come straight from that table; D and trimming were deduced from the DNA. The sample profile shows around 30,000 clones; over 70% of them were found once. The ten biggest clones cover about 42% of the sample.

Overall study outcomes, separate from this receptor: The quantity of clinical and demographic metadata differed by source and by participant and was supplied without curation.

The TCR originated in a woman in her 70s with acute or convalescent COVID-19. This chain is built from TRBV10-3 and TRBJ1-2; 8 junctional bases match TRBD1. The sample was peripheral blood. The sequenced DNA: TGTGCCATCAATCACGACGCAACAGGGGGCTATGGCTACACCTTC. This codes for CAINHDATGGYGYTF.